What follows are 8 T cell receptor beta chains derived from one specimen sequenced in a study of T-cell reconstitution after alpha-beta-depleted transplantation in children listed by TCRdb under 2016. Libraries were constructed by PCR. This sample was sequenced with an Illumina HiSeq 2500. Molecular barcoding was employed in the preparation of TCR libraries, with unique molecular identifiers being used to normalize TCRbeta repertoire quantification. TCRdb trimmed the raw reads at Q25, called clones with MiXCR and kept productive beta chains. Each entry merges the rows of one CDR3 protein and shows their most common DNA and genes. A total of fewer than 550,000 distinct CDR3 sequences appear in this sample, about an eighth of them only once. Around 13% of the sample rests with the top ten. The sample's treatment or condition, from its label and the paper: allogeneic hematopoietic cell transplantation with graft depleted of TCRalphabeta T cells and CD19 B cells.

This specimen was PBMCs, mostly from graft donor cells, taken 180 days after TCRalphabeta/CD19-depleted stem cell transplant. The receptors were sampled from a female patient under 10 years old who had a stem cell transplant for aplastic anemia, so the T cells may come from the graft donor.

This clonotype was seen a few times. The chain uses TRBV11-2 and TRBJ2-5; D remains ambiguous. The CDR3 runs to 13 residues. Per germline, CDR1 SGHAT and CDR2 FQNNGV. The V gene lost 4 bases and the J gene lost 2 bases, with 8 bases spanning the gap. The CDR3 DNA reads TGTGCCAGCAGCTGGTTCCTTCAAGAGACCCAGTACTTC. The encoded protein is CASSWFLQETQYF.

This clonotype was observed at least ten times. This rearrangement joins TRBV5-1 to TRBJ1-3; D is uncertain. There are 13 residues in the CDR3. Per germline, CDR1 SGHRS and CDR2 YFSETQ. Trimming left V 0 bases short and J 4 bases short, with 5 bases between. CDR3 amino acids: CASSLDGGNTIYF. In DNA, the CDR3 is TGCGCCAGCAGCTTGGACGGAGGAAACACCATATATTTT.

The chain is built from TRBV5-1 and TRBJ2-5; 10 bases match TRBD1. The CDR3 has 13 amino acids. The V segment lost 4 bases and the J segment 9 bases; nucleotides outside the gene matches: 6. Germline V CDR1 and CDR2: SGHRS, YFSETQ. The DNA for the CDR3 is TGCGCCAGCAGCCCGGGACAGGGGCAGGCCCAGTACTTC. Translating gives CASSPGQGQAQYF.

This rearrangement joins TRBV28 to TRBJ1-5; D uncertain. The CDR3 totals 14 residues. From germline, CDR1 is MDHEN and CDR2 SYDVKM. Trimming removed 5 bases from V and 0 bases from J, with 8 bases in between. In DNA, the CDR3 is TGTGCCAGCAGTACAAAGGGTAGCAATCAGCCCCAGCATTTT. Translated, it gives CASSTKGSNQPQHF.

This clonotype was seen only a few times. This chain uses TRBV7-2 with TRBJ1-5, with 7 positions matching TRBD1. CDR1 is SGHTA and CDR2 is FQGNSA in the germline V gene. The CDR3 consists of 13 residues. V gave up 3 bases and J gave up 11 bases; unmatched junction bases: 7. As DNA, the CDR3 is TGTGCCAGCAGCTTTACCGACAGGGCGGCCCAGCATTTT. Its protein product is CASSFTDRAAQHF.

As concerns this clonotype: With a much larger clone just one base away, this may be a read error. The V call is TRBV6-2 or TRBV6-3, the J call TRBJ1-2, with 8 bases identical to TRBD1. The germline V gene encodes CDR1 MNHEY and CDR2 SVGEGT. This CDR3 contains 15 residues. The CDR3 DNA follows: TGTGCCAGCCACGGTTCAGGGGGCAGGATCTATGGCCACACCTTC. Translated, it gives CASHGSGGRIYGHTF.

This clonotype occurred a few times. The chain recombines TRBV27 with TRBJ2-3; D possibly corresponds to TRBD2 (5 bases). V was shortened by 7 bases and J by 2 bases, with 10 bases between the two germline ends. CDR1 MNHEY and CDR2 SMNVEV come from the germline V gene (reference sequence). The CDR3 has 13 residues. The DNA of the CDR3 is TGTGCCAGCACTTCGGGGTACACAGATACGCAGTATTTT. Its protein product is CASTSGYTDTQYF.

This clonotype was seen many times. The V call is TRBV5-1, the J call TRBJ2-7; 9 nucleotides align to TRBD2. This CDR3 has 17 amino acids. Losses at the gene ends were 0 bases for V and 6 bases for J; bases not matched to a gene: 13. CDR1 is SGHRS, CDR2 YFSETQ, per germline. CDR3 DNA sequence: TGCGCCAGCAGCTTGGGCTTTAGCGGGAGTTTTTCGGGCGAGCAGTACTTC. It codes for CASSLGFSGSFSGEQYF.